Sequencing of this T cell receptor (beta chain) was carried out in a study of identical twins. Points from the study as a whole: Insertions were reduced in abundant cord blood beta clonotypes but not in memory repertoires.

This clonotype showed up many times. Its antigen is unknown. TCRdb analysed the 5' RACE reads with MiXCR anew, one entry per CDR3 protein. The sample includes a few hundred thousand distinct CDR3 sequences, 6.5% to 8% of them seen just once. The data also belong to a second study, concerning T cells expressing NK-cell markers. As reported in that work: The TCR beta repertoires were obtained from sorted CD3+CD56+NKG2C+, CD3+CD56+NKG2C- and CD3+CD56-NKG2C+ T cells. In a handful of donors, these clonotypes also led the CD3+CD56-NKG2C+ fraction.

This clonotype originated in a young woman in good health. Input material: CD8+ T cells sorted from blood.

CDR3 in DNA: TGCAGTGCTTCTCGACTATCGAACAATGAGCAGTTCTTC. Protein: CSASRLSNNEQFF. The genes are TRBV20-1 and TRBJ2-1; TRBD2 is a possible D gene (5 bases). Germline V gene lookup returns CDR1 DFQATT and CDR2 SNEGSKA (reference sequence). The CDR3 totals 13 residues. Trimming stripped 5 bases from V and 5 bases from J, with 13 bases between.